This entry lists 31 T cell receptor beta chains sequenced from one sample in a study of shared clonotypes between healthy human individuals. The method was immunoSEQ multiplex PCR; TCRdb's version includes in-frame clones alone and lacks a portion of them. The repertoire holds 600,000 to 750,000 clones, with over 55% as singletons. Sequenced: memory CD4+ T cells sorted from blood. Regarding subset: CD45RA-negative fraction. All receptors come from a woman in her 30s in good health.

This clone was detected once. The V and J genes are TRBV6-1 and TRBJ2-7; 13 bases are shared with TRBD2. CDR3 length equals 16 residues. Germline V CDR1 and CDR2: MNHNS, SASEGT. Germline trimming cut 5 bases from V and 4 bases from J; bases unmatched to any gene: 8. The CDR3 nucleotides read TGTGCCAGCAGTAAAGGACTAGCGGGGGACTTTTACGAGCAGTACTTC. Translating gives CASSKGLAGDFYEQYF.

This chain links TRBV6-5 with TRBJ2-2; D call uncertain. The CDR3 totals 14 residues. Looked up from germline, CDR1 is MNHEY and CDR2 is SVGAGI. The V end was cut by 7 bases, the J end by 7 bases, with 16 bases between. The CDR3 DNA reads TGTGCCAGCACATCCAGGACCGACGGCGGGGAGCTGTTTTTT. Amino acid sequence: CASTSRTDGGELFF.

The chain uses TRBV5-1 and TRBJ2-5; 8 nucleotides align to TRBD1. The CDR3 sequence is 14 residues long. CDR1 SGHRS and CDR2 YFSETQ come from the germline V gene. V lost 2 bases to trimming and J lost 5 bases; unmatched junction nucleotides: 5. The CDR3 DNA sequence: TGCGCCAGCAGCTTACAGGGGGGAGACGAGACCCAGTACTTC. It yields the protein CASSLQGGDETQYF.

This chain connects TRBV4-1 to TRBJ2-5; D is perhaps TRBD2 (6 bases). The end of the DNA aligns better with TRBJ2-7, so the J call may be wrong. The germline CDR1 and CDR2 sequences are MGHRA and YSYEKL. This CDR3 is built from 15 residues. CDR3 protein: CASSQVPSANYEQYF. In DNA form, the CDR3 reads TGCGCCAGCAGCCAAGTGCCTAGCGCAAACTACGAGCAGTACTTC.

V gene TRBV28 combines with J gene TRBJ2-3; 9 bases agree with TRBD1. Germline V CDR1 and CDR2: MDHEN, SYDVKM. The CDR3 has 14 residues. After removal of 5 bases from V and 6 bases from J, the junction contained 6 bases not matched to a gene. DNA for the CDR3: TGTGCCAGCAGTGTGACACAGGGGGCGGATACGCAGTATTTT. It encodes CASSVTQGADTQYF. Full variable domain (missing parts from reference TRBV28 and TRBJ2-3): DVKVTQSSRYLVKRTGEKVFLECVQDMDHENMFWYRQDPGLGLRLIYFSYDVKMKEKGDIPEGYSVSREKKERFSLILESASTNQTSMYLCASSVTQGADTQYFGPGTRLTVL.

J is TRBJ2-2 and V is TRBV28, with no clear D. V gave up 9 bases and J gave up 1 base, with 15 bases separating them. CDR3 length: 15 amino acids. In germline, CDR1 is MDHEN, CDR2 SYDVKM. The DNA of the CDR3 is TGTGCCAGTCTGTTGGCGGCAGGGAACACCGGGGAGCTGTTTTTT. This gives the protein CASLLAAGNTGELFF.

There are a few counts of this clone. Other DNA sequences in this specimen translate into the identical CDR3. The chain links TRBV5-1 to TRBJ2-1, with no clear D. V shed 0 bases and J shed 2 bases, with 9 bases lying between them. This CDR3 is 15 amino acids long. Per germline, CDR1 SGHRS and CDR2 YFSETQ. CDR3 in DNA: TGCGCCAGCAGCTTGGATAGCAGCACCTACAATGAGCAGTTCTTC. It translates to CASSLDSSTYNEQFF.

CDR3 loop: CASSQTDNYGYTF. The CDR3 DNA reads as TGTGCCAGCTCACAGACAGATAACTATGGCTACACCTTC. The V call is TRBV18, the J call TRBJ1-2; possible D gene TRBD1, 5 bases. Germline CDR1 and CDR2: KGHSH and LQKENI. This CDR3 is 13 amino acids long. V lost 4 bases, J lost 1 base, and 7 bases lay in between.

The V gene is TRBV11-1, the J gene TRBJ2-4, with D perhaps matching TRBD2 (6 bases). CDR3 size: 14 residues. CDR1 SGHAT and CDR2 FQDESV come from the germline V gene (reference sequence). Trimming removed 1 base at V and 7 bases at J, with 11 bases between. The CDR3, as DNA: TGTGCCAGCAGCTTAGGGGGGGAGTGGAACATTCAGTACTTC. It translates to CASSLGGEWNIQYF. Based on the CDR3 plus reference TRBV11-1 and TRBJ2-4, the full variable domain is EAEVAQSPRYKITEKSQAVAFWCDPISGHATLYWYRQILGQGPELLVQFQDESVVDDSQLPKDRFSAERLKGVDSTLKIQPAELGDSAMYLCASSLGGEWNIQYFGAGTRLSVL.

The rearrangement links TRBV2 to TRBJ1-1, with D maybe TRBD1 (6 bases). The CDR3 covers 14 residues. V shed 6 bases and J shed 0 bases, with 11 bases lying between them. CDR1 and CDR2 (germline): SNHLY, FYNNEI. Written as DNA, the CDR3 is TGTGCCAGCAGAAACAGGGTGATGAACACTGAAGCTTTCTTT. The encoded protein is CASRNRVMNTEAFF.

The chain carries TRBV7-2 and TRBJ2-7; D possibly corresponds to TRBD2 (6 bases). Trimming cost V 2 bases and J 6 bases, with 11 bases left between them. This CDR3 has 13 amino acids. Germline V CDR1 and CDR2: SGHTA, FQGNSA. The CDR3 coding sequence is TGTGCCAGCAGCTTATGGCGGGGCGGCGAGCAGTACTTC. Translation gives CASSLWRGGEQYF.

The J gene is TRBJ2-1, the V gene TRBV19, with D uncertain. The CDR3 length is 11 residues. With 7 bases removed from V and 9 bases from J, the gap between germline ends came to 10 bases. Germline assignment: CDR1 LNHDA and CDR2 SQIVND (reference sequence). CDR3 in amino acids: CASIRLIEQFF. CDR3 nucleotide sequence: TGTGCCAGTATTCGACTTATTGAGCAGTTCTTC.

As regards this clone: The sample holds other DNA sequences that translate to the same CDR3. The chain joins TRBV7-8 to TRBJ1-2; possibly TRBD1 for D (6 bases). Trimming took off 5 bases at V and 2 bases at J, with 9 bases between the two ends. The CDR3 contains 13 residues. From germline, CDR1 is SGHVS and CDR2 FQNEAQ. CDR3 loop: CASSRDRNYGYTF. The CDR3 coding sequence is TGTGCCAGCAGCCGAGACAGGAACTATGGCTACACCTTC.

The table lists this clone with many counts. The rearrangement links TRBV6-1 to TRBJ2-6; possibly TRBD2 for D (5 bases). Trimming shortened V by 11 bases and J by 4 bases, and 18 bases separated the two germline ends. Germline V lookup: CDR1 MNHNS, CDR2 SASEGT. The CDR3 covers 15 residues. The CDR3 nucleotides are TGTGCCGCTGCCAATCGAGGGTCGGGGGCCAACGTCCTGACTTTC. Residues: CAAANRGSGANVLTF.

The rearrangement joins TRBV6-5 to TRBJ2-5; 9 nucleotides line up with TRBD1. This CDR3 spans 13 amino acids. V lost 4 bases and J lost 5; bases outside the gene matches: 2. Germline lookup yields CDR1 MNHEY and CDR2 SVGAGI. The CDR3 sequence: CASSSTGGETQYF. The DNA of the CDR3 is TGTGCCAGCAGTTCGACAGGGGGGGAGACCCAGTACTTC.

V is TRBV4-1 and J is TRBJ2-6, with a possible D match to TRBD2 (6 bases). CDR3 length equals 19 residues. Germline-derived CDR1 and CDR2 are MGHRA and YSYEKL. V was clipped by 2 bases and J by 1 base, with 18 bases between them. The CDR3 reads CASSQSATRRGSGANVLTF. DNA of the CDR3: TGCGCCAGCAGCCAATCAGCCACTCGGCGGGGATCTGGGGCCAACGTCCTGACTTTC.

The chain carries TRBV30 and TRBJ1-3, with D maybe TRBD1 (5 bases). In germline, CDR1 is GTSNPN, CDR2 SVGIG (reference sequence). Deletions cut 6 bases from V and 3 bases from J, with 30 bases between. The CDR3 has 19 residues. This CDR3 is CACNKGGAGFLSDGNTIYF. Written as DNA, the CDR3 is TGTGCCTGCAATAAGGGCGGGGCAGGATTCCTCTCTGATGGAAACACCATATATTTT.

The CDR3 here is CASYNEQFF. The DNA for the CDR3 is TGTGCCAGTTACAATGAGCAGTTCTTC. The V call is TRBV21-1, the J call TRBJ2-1. TRBV21-1 is assigned pseudogene status. The CDR3 is made up of 9 amino acids.

This clone was seen a few times. The chain recombines TRBV5-4 with TRBJ2-7, with D possibly being TRBD1 or TRBD2 (5 bases each). The V end lost 5 bases, the J end lost 0 bases, and 12 bases lay between the germline ends. The germline V gene has CDR1 SGHNT and CDR2 YYREEE (reference sequence). The CDR3 runs to 14 residues. The CDR3 spells CASRGEAHSYEQYF. The CDR3, as DNA: TGTGCCAGCAGGGGGGAAGCGCACTCCTACGAGCAGTACTTC. The full variable domain, rest sourced from reference TRBV5-4 and TRBJ2-7, is ETGVTQSPTHLIKTRGQQVTLRCSSQSGHNTVSWYQQALGQGPQFIFQYYREEENGRGNFPPRFSGLQFPNYSSELNVNALELDDSALYLCASRGEAHSYEQYFGPGTRLTVT.

This clone was detected only once. This chain links TRBV18 with TRBJ2-7; D might be TRBD1 or TRBD2, each matching 5 bases. This CDR3 spans 17 amino acids. V lost 3 bases and J lost 3, with 21 bases in between. Germline assignment: CDR1 KGHSH and CDR2 LQKENI. DNA of the CDR3: TGTGCCAGCTCACCTCAATTAGGGGCAGGGAGTTTCTACGAGCAGTACTTC. Translation: CASSPQLGAGSFYEQYF.

The chain joins TRBV7-7 to TRBJ2-3; 9 bases map to TRBD1. Germline CDR1 is SSHAT and CDR2 is FNYEAQ (reference sequence). Unmatched junction bases numbered 3, after V lost 4 bases and J lost 4 bases. The CDR3 has 14 residues. The CDR3 DNA reads as TGTGCCAGCAGCTCGGACAGGGGTTCAGATACGCAGTATTTT. It specifies CASSSDRGSDTQYF.

The CDR3 loop is CAIGGDSANEQFF. The CDR3 DNA sequence: TGTGCCATCGGGGGGGACTCCGCAAATGAGCAGTTCTTC. The V and J genes are TRBV10-3 and TRBJ2-1; 7 nucleotides align to TRBD2. The CDR3 totals 13 residues. V lost 8 bases to trimming and J lost 7 bases; unmatched junction nucleotides: 8. The germline V gene encodes CDR1 ENHRY and CDR2 SYGVKD.

The rearrangement uses TRBV2 and TRBJ2-7; 9 bases are a match to TRBD1. Germline trimming cut 6 bases from V and 6 bases from J; bases unmatched to any gene: 9. CDR1 SNHLY and CDR2 FYNNEI come from the germline V gene. The CDR3 is 14 amino acids. The CDR3 DNA is TGTGCCAGCAGAACGGGACAGGGATCGCTCGAGCAGTACTTC. It codes for CASRTGQGSLEQYF.

The chain has TRBV5-1 and TRBJ2-6; 14 bases are a match to TRBD2. CDR1 is SGHRS and CDR2 is YFSETQ in the germline V gene. The V and J ends lost 6 bases and 2 bases, in that order; junction bases with no gene match: 1. There are 16 residues in the CDR3. This CDR3 is CASKGLAGAGANVLTF. CDR3 DNA sequence: TGCGCCAGCAAGGGACTAGCGGGAGCTGGGGCCAACGTCCTGACTTTC.

This chain joins TRBV5-1 and TRBJ1-5; possibly TRBD1 for D (5 bases). CDR3 length equals 15 residues. Germline CDR1 is SGHRS and CDR2 is YFSETQ. Trimming took 0 bases from V and 3 from J, leaving 10 bases between them. DNA of the CDR3: TGCGCCAGCAGCTTGGAAGGGGCCCCCAATCAGCCCCAGCATTTT. It codes for CASSLEGAPNQPQHF.

This chain joins TRBV9 and TRBJ1-2; maybe TRBD1 (5 bases). This CDR3 region has 13 residues. The V end lost 4 bases, the J end lost 7 bases, and 14 bases lay between the germline ends. Germline lookup yields CDR1 SGDLS and CDR2 YYNGEE. The CDR3, as DNA: TGTGCCAGCAGCACGGAGTGGGGGAGTGGCTACACCTTC. This codes for CASSTEWGSGYTF.

The chain carries TRBV7-8 and TRBJ2-1, with 9 bases matching TRBD2. Germline V gene sequence: CDR1 SGHVS, CDR2 FQNEAQ. V lost 0 bases to trimming and J lost 3 bases; unmatched junction nucleotides: 9. This CDR3 has 18 residues. CDR3 protein: CASSLARVAGVLYNEQFF. CDR3 DNA sequence: TGTGCCAGCAGCTTAGCGCGGGTAGCGGGAGTTCTCTACAATGAGCAGTTCTTC.

The gene calls are TRBV7-2 and TRBJ2-7, with D perhaps TRBD1 or TRBD2 (5 bases each). Germline V gene lookup returns CDR1 SGHTA and CDR2 FQGNSA. This CDR3 has 14 amino acids. V was trimmed by 1 base and J by 2 bases, leaving 9 bases between them. CDR3 sequence reads: CASSLGDHPYEQYF. The CDR3 DNA reads as TGTGCCAGCAGCTTAGGGGACCACCCCTACGAGCAGTACTTC.

The rearrangement links TRBV5-1 to TRBJ2-7; perhaps D is TRBD1 or TRBD2 (5 bases each). Trimming took off 1 base at V and 0 bases at J, with 14 bases between the two ends. The V gene's germline CDR1 is SGHRS and CDR2 YFSETQ. The CDR3 runs to 16 residues. The CDR3 here is CASSLSIGDGSYEQYF. The CDR3 DNA is TGCGCCAGCAGCTTGTCTATAGGGGACGGCTCCTACGAGCAGTACTTC.

The genes are TRBV15 and TRBJ2-7, with D possibly TRBD1 on 5 matching bases. With 0 bases removed from V and 4 bases from J, the gap between germline ends came to 10 bases. The germline gives CDR1 LNHNV, CDR2 YYDKDF (reference sequence). This CDR3 has 14 residues. CDR3 sequence reads: CATSREAGQYEQYF. Written as DNA, the CDR3 is TGTGCCACCAGCAGAGAGGCAGGGCAATACGAGCAGTACTTC. The full variable domain, in which reference TRBV15 and TRBJ2-7 provide the parts outside the CDR3, is DAMVIQNPRYQVTQFGKPVTLSCSQTLNHNVMYWYQQKSSQAPKLLFHYYDKDFNNEADTPDNFQSRRPNTSFCFLDIRSPGLGDTAMYLCATSREAGQYEQYFGPGTRLTVT.

This sequence joins TRBV5-6 and TRBJ2-5, with 9 bases identical to TRBD2. The germline CDR1 and CDR2 sequences are SGHDT and YYEEEE. This CDR3 is 15 amino acids long. After removal of 2 bases from V and 4 bases from J, the junction contained 6 bases not matched to a gene. The CDR3 nucleotides are TGTGCCAGCAGCTTCCGGAGCGGGGGGACAGAGACCCAGTACTTC. Translating it yields CASSFRSGGTETQYF.